This T cell receptor beta chain was obtained from a study of tumor-infiltrating lymphocytes in glioblastoma multiforme. CDR1 SGHAT and CDR2 FQNNGV come from the germline V gene. The CDR3 consists of 15 residues. After removal of 1 base from V and 0 bases from J, the junction contained 2 bases not matched to a gene. The study's findings and limits: Only one glioblastoma patient had TCR and mutation analysis. RNA-based TCR sequencing may distort clone frequencies, since cells carry unequal TCR transcript numbers.

TCRB libraries came from RNA via three nested multiplex PCR rounds. Input was about 450 ng total RNA, reverse-transcribed with a C-beta primer. No unique molecular identifiers were described for these TCRB libraries. TCRdb re-called the multiplex PCR reads through MiXCR, storing one row per CDR3 protein. Among 9,000 to 10,000 distinct CDR3 sequences listed, about 72% were seen once. To note about this clonotype: Antigen unknown.

V is TRBV11-2 and J is TRBJ2-7; 8 positions agree with TRBD1. Sequenced input: brain tumor tissue. The receptor was derived from a male donor with glioblastoma. CDR3 residues: CASSLGTGGSYEQYF. The CDR3 DNA reads as TGTGCCAGCAGCTTAGGAACAGGGGGCTCCTACGAGCAGTACTTC.